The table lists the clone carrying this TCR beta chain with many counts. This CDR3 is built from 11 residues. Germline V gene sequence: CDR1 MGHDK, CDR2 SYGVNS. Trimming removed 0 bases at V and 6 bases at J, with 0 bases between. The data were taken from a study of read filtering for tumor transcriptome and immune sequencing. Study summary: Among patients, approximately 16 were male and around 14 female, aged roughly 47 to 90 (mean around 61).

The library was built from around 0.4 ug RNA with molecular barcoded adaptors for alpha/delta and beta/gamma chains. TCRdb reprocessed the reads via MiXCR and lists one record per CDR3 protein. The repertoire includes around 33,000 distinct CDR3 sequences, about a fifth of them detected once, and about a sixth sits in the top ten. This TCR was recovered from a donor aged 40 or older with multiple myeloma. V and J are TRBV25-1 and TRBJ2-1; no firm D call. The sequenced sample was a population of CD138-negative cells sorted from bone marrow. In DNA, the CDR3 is TGTGCCAGCAGTGAATACAATGAGCAGTTCTTC. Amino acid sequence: CASSEYNEQFF. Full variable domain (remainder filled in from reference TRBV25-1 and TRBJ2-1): EADIYQTPRYLVIGTGKKITLECSQTMGHDKMYWYQQDPGMELHLIHYSYGVNSTEKGDLSSESTVSRIRTEHFPLTLESARPSHTSQYLCASSEYNEQFFGPGTRLTVL.